This section outlines one T cell receptor beta chain sequence together with its context. This clone was seen just once. What this receptor recognizes is not known. The sample holds no much larger clone one base away, and base qualities are not on file. The sample belongs to a study of T cell repertoires and Cas9 in healthy adults (dated by TCRdb to the late 2010s). About the study as a whole: Within the CD4 and CD8 compartments, the researchers characterized SpCas9-reactive T cells in terms of multi-effector potency, cytotoxicity and lineage determination. The study looked at preexisting T cell immunity to the Streptococcus pyogenes Cas9 nuclease (SpCas9), which is used in CRISPR gene editing. The paper as a whole reports these results and caveats: SpCas9-reactive regulatory T cells were reported to mitigate proliferation and function of SpCas9-reactive effector T cells in vitro.

Measured from the cysteine to the phenylalanine, the CDR3 is 16 residues long. Only the CDR3 DNA is retained, 48 bases long and in frame from the first base. V loses 4 bases of germline sequence and J loses 1 base, and the interval between the two ends is 14 bases. CDR1 and CDR2, looked up from the germline V gene, are SGDLS and YYNGEE. Libraries were made using the immunoSEQ multiplex PCR assay. TCRdb obtained this table from immuneACCESS and retained in-frame rearrangements with V and J assigned. These tables miss some clones; where compared with another copy, unresolved V genes account for less than half of the shortfall, and the remainder is unexplained. The sample table records 20,000 to 25,000 clones; under 95% of these occur just once. The top ten clonotypes cover around 0.71% of the sample. Healthy humans were used as donors in the study.

Material: CD4+ effector T cells (CD127+, CD25-, CD137-, CD154-) from PBMCs; culture status not recorded. The chain employs TRBV9 and TRBJ2-2; a confident D gene designation cannot be given. The origin of this receptor is a human donor in good health. CDR3 loop: CASSPHARMNTGELFF. The DNA sequence is given as TGTGCCAGCAGCCCTCACGCTCGGATGAACACCGGGGAGCTGTTTTTT.